The source of this T cell receptor (beta chain) is a study of tumor-infiltrating lymphocytes in primary liver carcinoma. Turning to the study itself: Sample counts of productive TCRbeta reads spanned roughly 3.65 to 8 million; these counts were similar across tissue types.

Extraction of RNA together with DNA used 20-30 mg of unsorted bulk tissue. The sampling covered five separate regions of each tumor. Histology found more than 80% viable tumor cells per sample. With a constant-region primer, TCR beta cDNA was made from approximately 520 ng of total RNA. Each TCR beta library was derived from three nested multiplex PCR rounds that employed slightly modified ARM-PCR. It was with TRBV1-TRBV30 forward primers and a C-beta reverse primer that the first two PCR rounds were run, at around 9 cycles each. TCRdb passed the multiplex PCR reads through MiXCR, listing each CDR3 protein once. The sample shows fewer than 200,000 distinct CDR3 sequences, around four fifths of them seen only once. Study outcomes and limitations: Compared with blood, tumor repertoires held significantly more in their top 250 clones.

Germline loops: CDR1 MNHNS, CDR2 SASEGT. The CDR3 is made up of 13 amino acids. Remarks on this clonotype: As yet, its antigen is unknown. A junction boundary mismatches the germline segment, possibly from a read error.

The J gene is TRBJ2-1, the V gene TRBV6-1, with TRBD2 as a possible D gene (6 bases). The sequence derives from a man aged 35-49 years with primary liver carcinoma and hepatitis B virus infection. Source material: tumor tissue from primary liver carcinoma. The CDR3 loop is CANSEPRGNEQFF. The DNA for the CDR3 is TGTGCCAACAGTGAACCCCGGGGGAATGAGCAGTTCTTC.